The 15 T cell receptor beta chains given below trace back to one sample, sequenced in a study of Ad26.COV2.S vaccination and SARS-CoV-2 variants (dated by TCRdb to 2020 to 2023). What the time point label conveys for this sample: individuals recovered from natural SARS-CoV-2 infection. The library came from the immunoSEQ multiplex PCR assay. TCRdb's version of the immuneACCESS table is confined to in-frame rearrangements and falls short of the full clone set. An unresolved V gene accounts for under half of the shortfall where checked; the remainder is of unknown origin. This sample comprises around 86,000 clones, approximately 81% of them detected only once. The ten largest clones represent around a sixth of the sample. Sequences were derived from peripheral blood, sampled after recovery from COVID-19. Receptors were obtained from a human donor who had recovered from COVID-19.

The chain is built from TRBV7-9 and TRBJ1-2, with a tentative D call TRBD1 (6 bases). CDR3 length equals 15 residues. Trimming pared 4 bases from V and 8 bases from J, leaving 20 bases between. Per germline, CDR1 SEHNR and CDR2 FQNEAQ (reference sequence). CDR3 region: CASSWGDTGTKGYTF. The DNA for the CDR3 is TGTGCCAGCAGCTGGGGTGACACAGGGACGAAGGGCTACACCTTC.

This clone was seen just once. CDR3 loop: CASSPPGPFF. DNA of the CDR3: TGTGCCAGCAGTCCCCCCGGACCTTTCTTT. J is TRBJ1-1 and V is TRBV28; D gene ambiguous. The CDR3 loop spans 10 amino acids. From germline, CDR1 is MDHEN and CDR2 SYDVKM. V was trimmed by 5 bases and J by 12 bases, leaving 10 bases between them. The whole variable domain, filled in from reference TRBV28 and TRBJ1-1, reads DVKVTQSSRYLVKRTGEKVFLECVQDMDHENMFWYRQDPGLGLRLIYFSYDVKMKEKGDIPEGYSVSREKKERFSLILESASTNQTSMYLCASSPPGPFFGQGTRLTVV.

Here the CDR3 reads CASSESLALYEQYF. CDR3 DNA: TGTGCCAGCAGTGAATCCCTAGCGTTGTACGAGCAGTACTTC. The V call is TRBV2, the J call TRBJ2-7; D may be TRBD2 (6 bases). The V gene's germline CDR1 is SNHLY and CDR2 FYNNEI. The CDR3 sequence is 14 residues long. Trimming shortened V by 2 bases and J by 4 bases, and 12 bases separated the two germline ends.

The table lists this clone with a few counts. V and J are TRBV27 and TRBJ2-3, with TRBD2 identical over 14 bases. Germline loops: CDR1 MNHEY, CDR2 SMNVEV (reference sequence). Trimming at V came to 7 bases and at J to 7 bases, leaving 13 bases not matched to a gene. The CDR3 has 17 amino acids. Written as DNA, the CDR3 is TGTGCCAGCAAGGGACTAGCGGGAGAGCCGCCCCTAAATACGCAGTATTTT. Residues: CASKGLAGEPPLNTQYF.

This clone was picked up a small number of times. This same CDR3 is encoded by further DNA sequences in the sample. This rearrangement joins TRBV7-3 to TRBJ1-3; 10 nucleotides line up with TRBD1. The CDR3 loop spans 15 amino acids. The ends lost 5 bases at V and 2 bases at J; junction bases unmatched: 3. Germline assignment: CDR1 SGHTA and CDR2 FQGTGA. The CDR3 coding sequence is TGTGCCAGCAGCCTCGACAGGGGGCCTGGAAACACCATATATTTT. It yields the protein CASSLDRGPGNTIYF.

For this clone: The junction departs from the called germline gene at one end, perhaps through a read error. This rearrangement joins TRBV5-1 to TRBJ2-7; D is unclear. Germline CDR1 and CDR2: SGHRS and YFSETQ. This CDR3 spans 9 amino acids. CDR3 sequence: CASSYPPLF. The DNA for the CDR3 is TGCGCCAGCAGCTATCCTCCCCTCTTC.

This clone is labeled medium-sized. This chain joins TRBV4-2 and TRBJ1-4, with a weak D call TRBD1 (6 bases). The CDR3 loop spans 15 amino acids. From germline, CDR1 is LGHNA and CDR2 YNFKEQ. V lost 4 bases to trimming and J lost 8 bases, with 17 bases between them. The CDR3 DNA reads as TGTGCCAGCAGCCCTAACCCAGGGGTGCGAGAAAAACTGTTTTTT. This sequence encodes CASSPNPGVREKLFF.

This clone showed up just a few times. This rearrangement joins TRBV18 to TRBJ2-2; 15 positions match TRBD2. Germline V gene data show CDR1 as KGHSH and CDR2 as LQKENI. Germline trimming cut 4 bases from V and 7 bases from J; bases unmatched to any gene: 4. The CDR3 is made up of 16 amino acids. Here the CDR3 reads CASSRTSGRAGGELFF. The CDR3 nucleotides read TGTGCCAGCTCACGGACTAGCGGGAGGGCCGGCGGGGAGCTGTTTTTT.

This rearrangement joins TRBV5-1 to TRBJ2-3, with 7 bases fitting TRBD2. The CDR3 extends over 13 amino acids. Looked up from germline, CDR1 is SGHRS and CDR2 is YFSETQ. V gave up 4 bases and J gave up 14 bases; unmatched junction bases: 13. CDR3 amino acids: CASSVERGSFLYF. In DNA, the CDR3 is TGCGCCAGCAGCGTGGAGCGGGGTAGTTTCCTGTATTTT.

The chain recombines TRBV18 with TRBJ2-2, with D perhaps TRBD1 (6 bases). V was trimmed by 2 bases and J by 1 base, leaving 17 bases between them. This CDR3 region has 18 residues. Germline CDR1 KGHSH, CDR2 LQKENI. The DNA for the CDR3 is TGTGCCAGCTCACCAGCCCAGGGGACCCCCCTGAACACCGGGGAGCTGTTTTTT. This translates into CASSPAQGTPLNTGELFF.

This clone was observed once. The chain recombines TRBV18 with TRBJ2-2, with D tentatively TRBD2 (5 bases). CDR1 is KGHSH and CDR2 is LQKENI in the germline V gene. Trimming removed 1 base from V and 1 base from J, with 7 bases in between. This CDR3 spans 15 amino acids. The CDR3 DNA follows: TGTGCCAGCTCACCACGCCGGGAGAACACCGGGGAGCTGTTTTTT. Encoded protein: CASSPRRENTGELFF.

The rearrangement links TRBV15 to TRBJ2-7; the D is unclear. The CDR3 extends over 14 amino acids. CDR1 LNHNV and CDR2 YYDKDF come from the germline V gene (reference sequence). V lost 5 bases and J 5 bases, leaving 16 bases between the germline ends. CDR3 nucleotide sequence: TGTGCCACCAGCCGCGAACTCATTTCCCACGAGCAGTACTTC. This codes for CATSRELISHEQYF.

This chain joins TRBV5-5 and TRBJ1-6; tentatively, D is TRBD1 (5 bases). The CDR3 sequence is 14 residues long. V shed 4 bases and J shed 8 bases, with 13 bases lying between them. CDR1 is SGHKS and CDR2 is YYEKEE in the germline V gene (reference sequence). DNA of the CDR3: TGTGCCAGCAGCGTCGTGGGGGTGGATTCACCCCTCCACTTT. This translates into CASSVVGVDSPLHF.

A single count supports this clone. This rearrangement joins TRBV28 to TRBJ2-7; 9 bases line up with TRBD1. The J segment lost 2 bases and the V segment lost 3 bases, leaving 2 bases of the junction unmatched. The CDR3 consists of 14 residues. Germline V CDR1 and CDR2: MDHEN, SYDVKM. The DNA for the CDR3 is TGTGCCAGCAGTTTGACAGGGGGAGCCTACGAGCAGTACTTC. Its translation: CASSLTGGAYEQYF.

This chain links TRBV7-6 with TRBJ1-1; TRBD1 might be the D (6 bases). Between the trimmed V and J ends, which lost 5 bases and 5 bases, there was a span of 12 bases. CDR1 and CDR2 from the germline V gene are SGHVS and FNYEAQ. The CDR3 consists of 13 residues. CDR3 in amino acids: CASSHRVVTEAFF. CDR3 sequence (DNA): TGTGCCAGCAGCCACAGGGTGGTGACTGAAGCTTTCTTT.